The source of this TCR beta chain is a study of T-cell reconstitution after alpha-beta-depleted transplantation in children. Study-wide results and limits: After transplant, at about two months, alpha-beta T cells were reportedly derived from several hundred expanded graft clones. Surviving recipient T cells and thymic progenitors accounted for the high day-60 TCRbeta diversity observed in some patients. Newly made T cells mostly supplied T-cell counts and diversity one year after transplant.

Germline V gene lookup returns CDR1 LGHDT and CDR2 YNNKEL (reference sequence). Trimming removed 4 bases at V and 3 bases at J, with 12 bases between. CDR3 length: 14 residues. During its preparation, the TCRbeta library received unique molecular identifiers. TCRdb reprocessed the PCR reads via MiXCR and lists one record per CDR3 protein. The sample consists of 90,000 to 100,000 distinct CDR3 sequences, less than 25% of them appearing once. This clonotype was seen only a few times. Antigen: not known. The receptor's source is a boy between 2 and 10 years old with acute lymphoblastic leukemia, due to receive a stem cell transplant. V and J are TRBV3-1 and TRBJ1-2; TRBD1 is a possible D gene (5 bases). The material was PBMCs, obtained before TCRalphabeta/CD19-depleted stem cell transplant. The CDR3, as DNA: TGTGCCAGCAGCCGAGGGAGAGGGGACTATGGCTACACCTTC. Translated, it gives CASSRGRGDYGYTF.